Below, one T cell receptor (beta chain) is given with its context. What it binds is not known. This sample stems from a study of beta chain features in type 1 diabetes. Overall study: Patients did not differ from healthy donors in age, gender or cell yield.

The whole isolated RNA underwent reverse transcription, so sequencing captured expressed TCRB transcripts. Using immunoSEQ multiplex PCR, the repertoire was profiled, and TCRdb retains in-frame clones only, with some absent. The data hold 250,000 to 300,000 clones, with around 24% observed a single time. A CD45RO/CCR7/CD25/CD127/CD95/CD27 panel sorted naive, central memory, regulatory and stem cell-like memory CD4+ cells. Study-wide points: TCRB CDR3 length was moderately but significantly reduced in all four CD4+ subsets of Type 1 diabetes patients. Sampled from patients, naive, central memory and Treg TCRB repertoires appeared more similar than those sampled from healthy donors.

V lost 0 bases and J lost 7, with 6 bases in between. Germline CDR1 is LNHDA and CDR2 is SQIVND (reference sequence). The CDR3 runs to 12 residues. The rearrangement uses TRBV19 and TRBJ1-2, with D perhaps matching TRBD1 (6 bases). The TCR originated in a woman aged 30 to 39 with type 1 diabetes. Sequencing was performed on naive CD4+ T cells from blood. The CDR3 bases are TGTGCCAGTAGTATAGAAGGGGGTGGCTACACCTTC. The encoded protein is CASSIEGGGYTF.